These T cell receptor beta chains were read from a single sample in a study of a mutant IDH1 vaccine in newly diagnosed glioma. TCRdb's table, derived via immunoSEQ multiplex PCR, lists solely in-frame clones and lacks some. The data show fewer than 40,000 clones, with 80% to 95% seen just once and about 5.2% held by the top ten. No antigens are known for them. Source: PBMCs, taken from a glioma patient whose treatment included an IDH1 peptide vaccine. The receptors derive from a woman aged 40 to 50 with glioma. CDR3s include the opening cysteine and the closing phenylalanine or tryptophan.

CDR3: CSVQDIQQYF
J: TRBJ2-7
V: TRBV29-1

CDR3: CASSLGSQGISGYTF
J: TRBJ1-2
V: TRBV5-1

CDR3: CASSLGQGDNEQFF
J: TRBJ2-1
V: TRBV7-9

CDR3: CASSDLGAGSGYTF
J: TRBJ1-2
V: TRBV6-4

CDR3: CASSLQGSGNTIYF
J: TRBJ1-3
V: TRBV7-2

CDR3: CASSYSIGDGYTF
J: TRBJ1-2
V: TRBV6-5

CDR3: CASSLTEQSYEQYF
J: TRBJ2-7
V: TRBV4-1

CDR3: CASQESGLAVNEQFF
J: TRBJ2-1
V: TRBV5-1

CDR3: CATSPGLFLGQRNTEAFF
J: TRBJ1-1
V: TRBV5-6

CDR3: CASSPAGGNYGYTF
J: TRBJ1-2
V: TRBV4-3

CDR3: CASSATRSTGELFF
J: TRBJ2-2
V: TRBV6-1

CDR3: CASSEGDLTEAFF
J: TRBJ1-1
V: TRBV2

CDR3: CASSPGTSGALKYEQYF
J: TRBJ2-7
V: TRBV5-1

CDR3: CASSALTSGSNIQYF
J: TRBJ2-4
V: TRBV9

CDR3: CATSITGGTNEKLFF
J: TRBJ1-4
V: TRBV15

CDR3: CASSRTGGGDGYTF
J: TRBJ1-2
V: TRBV5-1

CDR3: CASRTLPGELFF
J: TRBJ2-2
V: TRBV7-2

CDR3: CASSLGGTVEKLFF
J: TRBJ1-4
V: TRBV7-8

CDR3: CASSLIQGGNEQFF
J: TRBJ2-1
V: TRBV27

CDR3: CASSSWRQGAVNTEAFF
J: TRBJ1-1
V: TRBV5-6

CDR3: CASTDRPGGNQPQHF
J: TRBJ1-5
V: TRBV19

CDR3: CASSLGGQREKLFF
J: TRBJ1-4
V: TRBV11-2